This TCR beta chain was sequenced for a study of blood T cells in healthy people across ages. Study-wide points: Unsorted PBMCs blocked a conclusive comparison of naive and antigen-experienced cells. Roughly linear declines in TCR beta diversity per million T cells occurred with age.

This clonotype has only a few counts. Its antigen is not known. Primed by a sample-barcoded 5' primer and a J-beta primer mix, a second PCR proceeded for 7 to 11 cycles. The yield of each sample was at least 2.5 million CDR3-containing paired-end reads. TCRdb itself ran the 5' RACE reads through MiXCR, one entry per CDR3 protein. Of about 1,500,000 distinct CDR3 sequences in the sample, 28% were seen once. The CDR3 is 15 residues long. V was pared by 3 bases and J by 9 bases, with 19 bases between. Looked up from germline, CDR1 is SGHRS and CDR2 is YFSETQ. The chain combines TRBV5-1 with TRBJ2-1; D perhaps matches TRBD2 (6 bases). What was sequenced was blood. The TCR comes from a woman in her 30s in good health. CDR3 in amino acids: CASSYRAGLLGEQFF. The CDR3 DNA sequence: TGCGCCAGCAGCTACCGAGCAGGACTACTTGGTGAGCAGTTCTTC.